The present T cell receptor (beta chain) was sequenced within a study of T cell responses to AZD1222 COVID-19 vaccine. On this clone itself: The antigen is not known.

Clones were read by immunoSEQ multiplex PCR, and TCRdb kept only the in-frame ones, dropping some. Here the sample spans about 120,000 clones, around 87% being singletons. Study results and caveats: Sampling that yielded the repertoires occurred only after the peak T cell response. A mostly white British donor set with more females was recruited, and clonal diversity was possibly underestimated. Reports indicate that nearly half of spike-specific TCRs are directed at unmutated variant regions. Baseline antibody screening turned up just a handful of seropositive AZD1222 recipients.

The germline CDR1 and CDR2 sequences are MNHNY and SVGAGI (reference sequence). Trimming shortened V by 0 bases and J by 0 bases, and 11 bases separated the two germline ends. The CDR3 covers 16 residues. The sample in question was peripheral blood, obtained on day 0 of AZD1222 vaccination. The clonotype was recovered from an adult in good health. The chain links TRBV6-6 to TRBJ1-1; D is unresolved. As DNA, the CDR3 is TGTGCCAGCAGTTACTCGAGGGTGGGATTGAACACTGAAGCTTTCTTT. It codes for CASSYSRVGLNTEAFF.